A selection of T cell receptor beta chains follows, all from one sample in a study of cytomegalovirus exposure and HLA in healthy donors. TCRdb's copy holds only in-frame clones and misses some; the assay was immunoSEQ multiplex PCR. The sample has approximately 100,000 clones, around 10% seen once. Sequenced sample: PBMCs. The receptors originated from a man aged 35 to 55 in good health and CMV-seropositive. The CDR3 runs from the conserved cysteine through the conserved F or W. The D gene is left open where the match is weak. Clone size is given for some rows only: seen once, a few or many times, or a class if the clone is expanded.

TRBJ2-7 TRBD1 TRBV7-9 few CASQGGQGSYEQYF TGTGCCAGTCAAGGAGGACAGGGTTCCTACGAGCAGTACTTC
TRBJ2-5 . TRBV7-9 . CASSWAGGQETQYF TGTGCCAGCAGCTGGGCCGGGGGCCAAGAGACCCAGTACTTC
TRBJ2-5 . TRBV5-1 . CASSLRGETQYF TGCGCCAGCAGCTTAAGGGGAGAGACCCAGTACTTC
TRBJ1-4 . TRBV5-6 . CASSLFGGSDEKLFF TGTGCCAGCAGCTTGTTTGGAGGGTCGGATGAAAAACTGTTTTTT
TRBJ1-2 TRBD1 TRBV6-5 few CASSTGDDYGYTF TGTGCCAGCAGTACAGGGGATGACTATGGCTACACCTTC
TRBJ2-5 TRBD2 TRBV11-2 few CASSFQAGLGETQYF TGTGCCAGCAGCTTCCAAGCGGGACTTGGGGAGACCCAGTACTTC
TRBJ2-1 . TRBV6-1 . CASSEVRRGNEQFF TGTGCCAGCAGTGAAGTGCGGCGAGGGAATGAGCAGTTCTTC
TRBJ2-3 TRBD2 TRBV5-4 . CASSLDSSGSATDTQYF TGTGCCAGCAGCTTGGATTCTAGCGGGAGTGCCACAGATACGCAGTATTTT
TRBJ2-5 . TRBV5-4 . CASSLADQVETQYF TGTGCCAGCAGCTTGGCCGATCAGGTGGAGACCCAGTACTTC
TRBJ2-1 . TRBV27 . CASWEGGSRFYNEQFF TGTGCCAGCTGGGAGGGGGGCTCAAGGTTTTACAATGAGCAGTTCTTC
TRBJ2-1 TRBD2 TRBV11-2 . CASSRTSGVNEQFF TGTGCCAGCAGTCGGACTAGCGGTGTAAATGAGCAGTTCTTC
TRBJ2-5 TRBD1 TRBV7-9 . CASTLQGAPRETQYF TGTGCCAGCACTTTACAGGGGGCGCCGAGAGAGACCCAGTACTTC
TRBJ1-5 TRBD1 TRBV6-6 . CASRKLQGSSQPQHF TGTGCCAGCAGAAAACTACAGGGGTCAAGTCAGCCCCAGCATTTT
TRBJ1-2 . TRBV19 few CASKRTERSGYTF TGTGCCAGTAAAAGGACAGAGCGGAGTGGCTACACCTTC
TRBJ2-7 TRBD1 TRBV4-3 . CASSQSTGKGYEQYF TGCGCCAGCAGCCAATCGACAGGGAAGGGATACGAGCAGTACTTC
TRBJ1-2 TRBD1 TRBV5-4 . CASSRDSQNYGYTF TGTGCCAGCAGCCGGGACAGTCAGAACTATGGCTACACCTTC
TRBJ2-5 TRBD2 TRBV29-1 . CSVQREAYQETQYF TGCAGCGTACAGCGGGAGGCCTACCAAGAGACCCAGTACTTC
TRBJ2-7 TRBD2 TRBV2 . CATAGLAGPRGAYEQYF TGTGCCACCGCGGGACTAGCGGGCCCGAGAGGGGCCTACGAGCAGTACTTC
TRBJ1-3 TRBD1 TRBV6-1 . CASRQGAYGNTIYF TGTGCCAGCAGACAGGGGGCATACGGAAACACCATATATTTT
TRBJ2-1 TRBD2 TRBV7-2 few CASSTATSGSLYNEQFF TGTGCCAGCAGCACGGCGACTAGCGGGAGTCTCTACAATGAGCAGTTCTTC
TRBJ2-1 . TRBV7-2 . CASSLATGTKDEQFF TGTGCCAGCAGCTTAGCAACAGGGACTAAGGATGAGCAGTTCTTC
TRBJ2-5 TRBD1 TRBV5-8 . CASSSPRGRDGEETQYF TGTGCCAGCAGCTCCCCGAGGGGGCGCGATGGGGAAGAGACCCAGTACTTC
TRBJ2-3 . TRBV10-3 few CAISDGAAGVTDTQYF TGTGCCATCAGTGATGGTGCGGCAGGGGTCACAGATACGCAGTATTTT
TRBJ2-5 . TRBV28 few CASSSNREETQYF TGTGCCAGCAGTTCTAACAGGGAGGAGACCCAGTACTTC
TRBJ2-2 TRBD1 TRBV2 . CASSRGTGSTGELFF TGTGCCAGCAGTAGGGGGACAGGGAGCACCGGGGAGCTGTTTTTT
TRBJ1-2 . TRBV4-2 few CASPSCRDFYGYTF TGTGCCAGCCCGTCCTGCAGGGACTTCTATGGCTACACCTTC
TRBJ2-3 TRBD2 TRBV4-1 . CASSRFEREWGDTQYF TGCGCCAGCAGCCGGTTTGAGCGGGAGTGGGGAGATACGCAGTATTTT
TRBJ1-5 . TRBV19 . CASSVSQGNQPQHF TGTGCCAGTAGTGTTTCTCAGGGAAATCAGCCCCAGCATTTT
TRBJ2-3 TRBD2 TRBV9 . CASSRDLAGGADTQYF TGTGCCAGCAGTAGGGACTTAGCGGGAGGGGCAGATACGCAGTATTTT
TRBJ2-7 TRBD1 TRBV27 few CASSPRTGGVYEQYF TGTGCCAGCAGCCCAAGGACAGGGGGAGTTTACGAGCAGTACTTC
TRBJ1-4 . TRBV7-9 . CASSLVTYRESDEKLFF TGTGCCAGCAGCTTAGTCACTTACAGGGAATCGGATGAAAAACTGTTTTTT
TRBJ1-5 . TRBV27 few CASSSGFYQPQHF TGTGCCAGCAGTTCGGGGTTCTATCAGCCCCAGCATTTT
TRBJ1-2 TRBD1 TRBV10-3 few CAISESATDRAGYTF TGTGCCATCAGTGAGTCGGCAACCGACAGGGCGGGCTACACCTTC
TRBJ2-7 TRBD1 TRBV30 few CAWRPGTGNYEQYF TGTGCCTGGAGACCCGGGACAGGGAACTACGAGCAGTACTTC
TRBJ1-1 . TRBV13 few CASRGGDRAFF TGTGCCAGCAGGGGGGGGGACCGAGCTTTCTTT
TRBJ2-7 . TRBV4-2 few CASSQDPAGFYEQYF TGTGCCAGCAGCCAAGATCCAGCAGGGTTCTACGAGCAGTACTTC
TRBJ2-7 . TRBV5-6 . CASSLTGTLYEQYF TGTGCCAGCAGCTTAACAGGGACCCTCTACGAGCAGTACTTC
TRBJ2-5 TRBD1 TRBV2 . CASTPIRDSSETQYF TGTGCCAGCACTCCAATCCGGGACAGTAGCGAGACCCAGTACTTC
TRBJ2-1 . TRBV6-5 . CASSPRLVHEQFF TGTGCCAGCAGTCCCCGACTAGTCCATGAGCAGTTCTTC
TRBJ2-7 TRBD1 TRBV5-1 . CASSLVTGGYEQYF TGCGCCAGCAGCTTGGTTACAGGGGGCTACGAGCAGTACTTC
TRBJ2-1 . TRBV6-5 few CASSYSDRYNEQFF TGTGCCAGCAGTTACTCGGACAGATACAATGAGCAGTTCTTC
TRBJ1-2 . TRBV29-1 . CGGYSGAVGYTF TGCGGCGGCTATTCAGGGGCGGTTGGCTACACCTTC
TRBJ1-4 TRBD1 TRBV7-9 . CASSPDRVRTNEKLFF TGTGCCAGCAGCCCAGACAGGGTCAGAACTAATGAAAAACTGTTTTTT
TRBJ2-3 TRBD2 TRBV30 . CAWRMAGVRPDTQYF TGTGCCTGGAGGATGGCGGGAGTTCGTCCAGATACGCAGTATTTT
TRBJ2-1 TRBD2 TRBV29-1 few CSVEAGGIEQFF TGCAGCGTGGAAGCGGGAGGGATTGAGCAGTTCTTC